The clone carrying this T cell receptor (beta chain) was seen many times. Its matching antigen is unknown. These data belong to a study of spatial heterogeneity in lung cancer. At the level of the study: Detection consistently captured more beta-chain sequences than alpha-chain sequences. The library had UMIs, and each TCR and UMI pair averaged more than ten raw reads.

Study results and limitations: Blood contained ubiquitous expanded tumor TCRs more at resection than at follow-up.

Every molecule of TCR cDNA had its own unique molecular identifier. Via MiXCR, TCRdb re-called the 5' RACE reads, giving one row per CDR3 protein. The sample consists of 35,000 to 55,000 distinct CDR3 sequences, approximately 14% of them appearing once. Time point denoted: sample taken at primary tumor resection. Unsorted whole RNA from tumor, nontumor lung or frozen PBMC underwent sequencing. Germline CDR1 is SGDLS and CDR2 is YYNGEE. V lost 4 bases, J lost 4 bases, and 12 bases stayed unmatched. The CDR3 runs to 17 residues. This clonotype originated in a male donor with early-stage non-small cell lung cancer. The specimen comprised PBMCs, sampled at surgery. This chain joins TRBV9 and TRBJ2-2, with 8 bases fitting TRBD1. The CDR3 DNA sequence: TGTGCCAGCAGCCTTCCCAGGACAGGGAAGAGCACCGGGGAGCTGTTTTTT. Encoded protein: CASSLPRTGKSTGELFF.